This T cell receptor (beta chain) derives from a study of T cells expressing NK-cell markers (dated by TCRdb to about 2020). Notes on the research overall: Three sorted T-cell subsets (CD3+CD56+NKG2C+, CD3+CD56+NKG2C- and CD3+CD56-NKG2C+) from 8 or 9 donors had their TCR beta-chain repertoires profiled. Seven of the eight sequenced donors were HCMV-seropositive and one was HCMV-seronegative. Illumina HiSeq 2000/2500, MiSeq or NextSeq was used to sequence libraries as 2 x 150 bp reads. All eight donors whose samples were sequenced were randomly selected healthy volunteers, three of them men and five women.

What the work shows at the level of the full study, not this receptor alone: Whether the expanded NKG2C-expressing T cell clones were specific for HCMV antigens remained unclear. Those dominant clonotypes were again the most abundant among CD3+CD56-NKG2C+ cells in a handful of donors, at roughly 28.3-60.1%. In several donors, the dominant CD3+CD56+NKG2C+ clonotypes were among the top 10 CD8+ clonotypes and accounted for about 1.0-8% of CD8+ T cells.

To determine HCMV serostatus, a commercial ELISA kit was used to detect HCMV-specific IgG in serum. Ficoll density gradient centrifugation was used to isolate peripheral blood mononuclear cells from blood. The run used an Illumina HiSeq 2000. TCR beta cDNA libraries were prepared using 5'RACE template switching, which introduced a universal primer site and unique molecular identifiers. Priming for cDNA synthesis came from the TCR beta constant segment, and two successive PCR amplification steps followed. The study's own analysis went as follows. Reads were demultiplexed and grouped by UMI with MIGEC, and clonotypes were assembled and quantified with MiTCR. To exclude erroneous sequences, only TCR cDNA sequences supported by at least two reads were retained. The tcR package was used for downstream repertoire analysis, with clonotypes matched between fractions based on CDR3 nucleotide sequence plus V segment. VDJmatch was used to annotate antigen specificity against VDJdb, with one amino acid substitution allowed in CDR3. TCRdb reprocessed the reads and lists each CDR3 protein sequence as a single entry, with no DNA. What appears here as the V and J calls and clone size reflects TCRdb's work, not the paper's. This sample's records show 550,000 to 600,000 distinct CDR3 sequences. The ten largest clones take up less than 4.5% of the sample.

The CDR3 runs 14 residues from the cysteine to the phenylalanine. No DNA accompanies this entry. CDR1 and CDR2, per the germline V gene, are SQVTM and ANQGSEA. As for this clonotype: What antigen it recognizes has not been identified.

The origin of this receptor is a man aged 18-30 years in good health. Donor details come from another sample of the same person, matched by shared clones. The rearrangement combines TRBV29-1 with TRBJ1-1; TCRdb gives TRBD1 as the D gene, but with no DNA this cannot be confirmed. Sequenced material: blood T cells: a sorted CD56 or NKG2C T cell subset, CD4+ or CD8+ T cells, or bulk PBMC T cells (not recorded which). The CDR3 is CSVSGRMKRTEAFF. The variable domain in full, with residues beyond the CDR3 obtained from the reference TRBV29-1 and TRBJ1-1 genes, is SAVISQKPSRDICQRGTSLTIQCQVDSQVTMMFWYRQQPGQSLTLIATANQGSEATYESGFVIDKFPISRPNLTFSTLTVSNMSPEDSSIYLCSVSGRMKRTEAFFGQGTRLTVV.